These 9 T cell receptor beta chains came from one sample sequenced in a study of tissue T cells after allogeneic stem cell transplantation. Sequencing used immunoSEQ multiplex PCR; TCRdb keeps in-frame clones, though not all of them. The sample yields almost 5,500 clones, roughly 48% seen once. Noted time point: mouse harvest day 7 after allogeneic transplant. The graft held 10^6 splenic CD5+ T cells and 10^7 T-cell-depleted bone marrow cells. The sample taken for sequencing was gut tissue. The receptors were gathered from a female BALB/c mouse given C57BL/6 T cells with graft-versus-host disease after an allogeneic hematopoietic cell transplant.

A remark on this clone: Mouse germline and gene names are used. The CDR3 end falls 1 residue outside the read, so it is completed with the germline J gene. The rearrangement links TRBV23 to TRBJ1-1; the table's D call, TRBD1, has no DNA check behind it. CDR1 is KGHTA and CDR2 is FQNQQP in the germline V gene. There are 13 residues in the CDR3. CDR3 sequence reads: CSSSHGQNTEVFF. CDR3 DNA, as far as it was read: TGCTCCAGCAGTCACGGACAAAACACAGAAGTCTTC.

Notes on this clone: Mouse germline and gene names are used. Coverage ceases 1 residue before the CDR3 finishes, and the germline J gene fills in the end. This chain uses TRBV26 with TRBJ2-5; 12 positions agree with TRBD2. Germline values: CDR1 KGHPV, CDR2 FQNQEV (reference sequence). The CDR3 is made up of 14 amino acids. The V gene end was trimmed by 5 bases and the J gene end by 4 bases; junction bases not matched to a gene: 1. The chain's CDR3 is CASSWDWGEDTQYF. The covered CDR3 bases are TGTGCCAGCAGTTGGGACTGGGGGGAAGACACCCAGTAC.

To note about this clone: Gene names follow the mouse nomenclature. The observed sequence ends 1 residue before the CDR3 terminus, with the missing tail filled in from the germline J gene. The chain has TRBV15 and TRBJ2-7, with D perhaps TRBD1 or TRBD2 (5 bases each). The V and J ends lost 1 base and 7 bases respectively, with 11 bases between them. The CDR3 has 13 amino acids. The germline V gene encodes CDR1 SGHND and CDR2 FRSKSL. The sequenced CDR3 bases are TGTGCCAGCAGTTTAGGGGGCGCGGGAGAACAGTAC. The encoded protein is CASSLGGAGEQY. The complete CDR3 sequence is CASSLGGAGEQYF.

On this clone: The genes and germline here are from mouse. The missing CDR3 end, 1 residue past where the read stops, is filled in from the germline J gene. The V and J genes are TRBV26 and TRBJ2-7; TRBD2 agrees at 12 bases. Germline V CDR1 and CDR2: KGHPV, FQNQEV (reference sequence). The CDR3 has 14 amino acids. V lost 0 bases and J lost 6; bases outside the gene matches: 0. CDR3 in amino acids: CASSLSGLGGEQYF. The sequenced part of the CDR3 DNA is TGTGCCAGCAGTCTGTCGGGACTGGGGGGTGAACAGTAC.

This clone is large in the sample. Gene and germline names: mouse. The CDR3 goes on 1 residue after the read ends, and that part is filled in from the germline J gene. The rearrangement uses TRBV26 and TRBJ2-7; 8 bases align to TRBD1. The germline V gene has CDR1 KGHPV and CDR2 FQNQEV (reference sequence). V was pared by 1 base and J by 7 bases, with 9 bases of the junction left unmatched. The CDR3 is 15 residues long. CDR3 bases read: TGTGCCAGCAGTCTGTTGGCAGGGGGCGCGGGAGAACAGTAC. Its translation is CASSLLAGGAGEQY. Given in full, the CDR3 is CASSLLAGGAGEQYF.

A note on this clone: Germline and genes: mouse. Read sequence stops 1 residue before the CDR3 end, and the germline J gene provides the missing end. This chain uses TRBV16 with TRBJ1-1; 11 bases are shared with TRBD1. CDR3 size: 14 residues. The germline V gene has CDR1 SGHSA and CDR2 FRNQAP. Germline trimming cut 6 bases from V and 2 bases from J; bases unmatched to any gene: 2. The CDR3 sequence is CASSRTGGNTEVFF. The covered CDR3 bases are TGTGCAAGCAGTCGGACAGGGGGCAACACAGAAGTCTTC.

As regards this clone: All gene names here are mouse names. The read falls 1 residue short of the CDR3 end, and the missing part is taken from the germline J gene. The chain is built from TRBV2 and TRBJ1-2; no reliable D call. V gave up 2 bases and J gave up 0 bases, with 4 bases separating them. The germline V gene encodes CDR1 LGHNA and CDR2 YSYQKL. The length of the CDR3 is 13 residues. The sequenced CDR3 bases are TGTGCCAGCAGCCAAACAGCAAACTCCGACTACACC. This sequence encodes CASSQTANSDYT. The whole CDR3 sequence reads CASSQTANSDYTF.

This clone has a handful of counts. The listed genes are named as in mouse. The read ends 1 residue before the CDR3 terminus; that terminus is restored from the germline J gene. The genes are TRBV16 and TRBJ1-3, with D perhaps TRBD1 (5 bases). The V end was cut by 3 bases, the J end by 2 bases, with 8 bases between. Germline V gene lookup returns CDR1 SGHSA and CDR2 FRNQAP. The CDR3 contains 14 residues. The CDR3 here is CASSFGGTGNTLYF. The covered CDR3 bases are TGTGCAAGCAGCTTTGGGGGGACTGGAAATACGCTCTAT.

In the case of this clone: Gene labels here are mouse ones. CDR3 protein: CASSPDRGGAETLYF. The covered CDR3 bases are TGTGCCAGCAGTCCGGACAGGGGGGGTGCAGAAACGCTGTAT. This chain uses TRBV24 with TRBJ2-3; 10 positions agree with TRBD1. The read gets to within 1 residue of the CDR3 end, and the germline J gene fills in the rest. The germline V gene has CDR1 KGHTA and CDR2 FRNEEI. J was trimmed by 1 base and V by 4 bases; bases with no gene match: 2. The CDR3 totals 15 residues.